The next 20 T cell receptor beta chains were all read from a single sample in a study of OX40 agonist ivuxolimab in advanced cancers. The method behind the library was the immunoSEQ multiplex PCR assay. In TCRdb, the immuneACCESS table is reduced to in-frame sequences with V and J assigned. These tables do not hold every clone; where another copy was compared, an unresolved V gene accounts for under half, and the others remain unexplained. For this sample the table gives more than 40,000 clones, of which about 83% were detected only once. About 9.4% of the sample comes from the top ten. The sample consisted of CD4+ or CD8+ T cells sorted from blood, taken in a trial of the OX40 agonist ivuxolimab. The receptors originated from an adult with an advanced solid tumor such as melanoma, head and neck, liver or kidney cancer.

J is TRBJ2-7 and V is TRBV15; 11 bases align to TRBD1. CDR1 and CDR2 from the germline V gene are LNHNV and YYDKDF (reference sequence). Unmatched junction bases numbered 4, after V lost 8 bases and J lost 1 base. This CDR3 is 14 amino acids long. CDR3 coding DNA: TGTGCCACCTCCCGGGACAGGGGGTCCTACGAGCAGTACTTC. Translated: CATSRDRGSYEQYF.

The genes are TRBV2 and TRBJ2-3; possibly TRBD1 for D (6 bases). Trimming took 7 bases from V and 4 from J, leaving 21 bases between them. This CDR3 is 16 amino acids long. Germline CDR1 reads SNHLY; CDR2 reads FYNNEI. CDR3 in DNA: TGTGCCAGCACTATAAATGGGGGACACAACCCAGATACGCAGTATTTT. Protein sequence: CASTINGGHNPDTQYF.

The V gene is TRBV4-3, the J gene TRBJ2-5; unclear D gene. From germline, CDR1 is LGHNA and CDR2 YSLEER. Trimming removed 0 bases at V and 5 bases at J, with 10 bases between. There are 14 residues in the CDR3. CDR3 residues: CASSQDDQDETQYF. CDR3 sequence (DNA): TGCGCCAGCAGCCAAGATGACCAGGACGAGACCCAGTACTTC.

The V and J genes are TRBV29-1 and TRBJ2-7, with 11 bases that match TRBD1. The CDR3 contains 13 residues. J lost 6 bases, V lost 4 bases, and 5 bases had no gene match. Germline V gene lookup returns CDR1 SQVTM and CDR2 ANQGSEA. CDR3 protein: CSVGRGTGGEQYF. CDR3 nucleotide sequence: TGCAGCGTTGGAAGAGGGACAGGGGGCGAGCAGTACTTC.

V usage is TRBV27 and J usage is TRBJ2-5, with 7 nucleotides matching TRBD1. The DNA end is a closer match to TRBJ2-7, so the J assignment may be wrong. Germline values: CDR1 MNHEY, CDR2 SMNVEV (reference sequence). The CDR3 has 15 amino acids. The CDR3 coding sequence is TGTGCCAGCAGTTTCGGGACAGAACTGTCCTACGAGCAGTACTTC. It encodes CASSFGTELSYEQYF.

The chain uses TRBV5-6 and TRBJ2-5; 7 nucleotides line up with TRBD2. The CDR3 runs to 17 residues. The V segment lost 2 bases and the J segment 1 base; nucleotides outside the gene matches: 11. Germline CDR1 and CDR2: SGHDT and YYEEEE. The CDR3 is CASSFWGGLPFQETQYF. The CDR3 region has the DNA TGTGCCAGCAGCTTTTGGGGGGGACTACCTTTCCAAGAGACCCAGTACTTC.

With respect to this clone: At one boundary the junction diverges from the germline segment, which might be a read error. V and J are TRBV28 and TRBJ1-1; 8 positions match TRBD1. Germline V gene sequence: CDR1 MDHEN, CDR2 SYDVKM. The CDR3 is made up of 13 amino acids. CDR3 in amino acids: CARRTGGGTEAFF. The DNA for the CDR3 is TGTGCCCGCAGAACAGGGGGGGGGACTGAAGCTTTCTTT.

The chain is built from TRBV4-3 and TRBJ1-1, with TRBD1 as a possible D gene (5 bases). The germline CDR1 and CDR2 sequences are LGHNA and YSLEER. This CDR3 spans 15 amino acids. V dropped 0 bases and J dropped 5 bases, with 13 bases sitting between them. The CDR3 nucleotides are TGCGCCAGCAGCCAAGATCGGGGGGTATGGACTGAAGCTTTCTTT. This encodes CASSQDRGVWTEAFF.

The chain uses TRBV14 and TRBJ2-7, with unresolved D. The V gene lost 4 bases and the J gene lost 2 bases, with 3 bases spanning the gap. CDR1 and CDR2 (germline): SGHDN, FVKESK. This CDR3 has 11 amino acids. CDR3 amino acids: CASSLTYEQYF. Written as DNA, the CDR3 is TGTGCCAGCAGCCTCACCTACGAGCAGTACTTC.

The chain combines TRBV27 with TRBJ2-4; D assignment may be TRBD1 or TRBD2 (6 bases each). The CDR3 extends over 17 amino acids. The V gene's germline CDR1 is MNHEY and CDR2 SMNVEV (reference sequence). Trimming stripped 3 bases from V and 2 bases from J, with 17 bases between. This CDR3 is CASSFLSGAGPKNIQYF. The CDR3 bases are TGTGCCAGCAGTTTTTTGTCGGGGGCAGGGCCCAAAAACATTCAGTACTTC.

This chain joins TRBV7-6 and TRBJ2-7, with D perhaps matching TRBD1 (5 bases). V was clipped by 5 bases and J by 6 bases, with 11 bases between them. This CDR3 comprises 12 residues. Germline CDR1 and CDR2: SGHVS and FNYEAQ. CDR3 coding DNA: TGTGCCAGCAGCCCCGCCGACAGCGAGCAGTACTTC. Its translation is CASSPADSEQYF.

V and J are TRBV27 and TRBJ2-1, with 7 bases aligning to TRBD2. The germline V gene has CDR1 MNHEY and CDR2 SMNVEV (reference sequence). The CDR3 runs 13 residues. J gave up 7 bases and V 5 bases, and 5 bases lay outside the gene matches. The CDR3 is CASSLTSPNEQFF. The CDR3, as DNA: TGTGCCAGCAGTCTGACTAGCCCAAATGAGCAGTTCTTC.

This clone was detected only once. V and J are TRBV9 and TRBJ2-3, with D perhaps TRBD2 (5 bases). This CDR3 has 15 amino acids. The germline CDR1 and CDR2 sequences are SGDLS and YYNGEE. The V end was cut by 3 bases, the J end by 4 bases, with 15 bases between. CDR3 in amino acids: CASSGRTAQSDTQYF. The CDR3 DNA reads TGTGCCAGCAGCGGACGGACTGCCCAATCAGATACGCAGTATTTT.

The gene calls are TRBV29-1 and TRBJ1-1, with a tentative D call TRBD1 (6 bases). The CDR3 runs to 14 residues. Trimming took off 3 bases at V and 1 base at J, with 12 bases between the two ends. Germline-derived CDR1 and CDR2 are SQVTM and ANQGSEA. CDR3 DNA: TGCAGCGTTGAGTCAGGGGCGGGGAACACTGAAGCTTTCTTT. Residues: CSVESGAGNTEAFF.

This clone was found once. V gene TRBV11-3 combines with J gene TRBJ2-5; D is perhaps TRBD1 (6 bases). In germline, CDR1 is SGHNT, CDR2 YENEEA. The CDR3 is made up of 15 amino acids. V shed 5 bases and J shed 1 base, with 14 bases lying between them. CDR3 amino acids: CASSHWTVLQETQYF. CDR3 DNA sequence: TGTGCCAGCAGCCACTGGACAGTCCTCCAAGAGACCCAGTACTTC.

This clone was counted only a few times. The gene calls are TRBV5-5 and TRBJ2-7; 9 bases fit TRBD2. This CDR3 has 14 residues. V was clipped by 2 bases and J by 5 bases; unmatched bases: 5. Per germline, CDR1 SGHKS and CDR2 YYEKEE (reference sequence). The CDR3 DNA reads TGTGCCAGCAGCTTTAGCGGGAGTATAAACGAGCAGTACTTC. Amino acid sequence: CASSFSGSINEQYF.

The chain couples TRBV5-6 to TRBJ1-1, with D possibly being TRBD1 (5 bases). The CDR3 spans 13 residues. The ends were cut back, 4 bases at V and 3 bases at J, with 10 bases in the middle. Germline V gene lookup returns CDR1 SGHDT and CDR2 YYEEEE. The CDR3 protein is CASSPGLYTEAFF. In DNA, the CDR3 is TGTGCCAGCAGCCCGGGACTTTACACTGAAGCTTTCTTT. Combining the CDR3 with reference TRBV5-6 and TRBJ1-1 gives the whole variable domain DAGVTQSPTHLIKTRGQQVTLRCSPKSGHDTVSWYQQALGQGPQFIFQYYEEEERQRGNFPDRFSGHQFPNYSSELNVNALLLGDSALYLCASSPGLYTEAFFGQGTRLTVV.

The chain employs TRBV6-6 and TRBJ1-5; D is perhaps TRBD1 (6 bases). The CDR3 spans 14 residues. The germline V gene has CDR1 MNHNY and CDR2 SVGAGI (reference sequence). V was cut by 7 bases and J by 4 bases, with 14 bases left in between. CDR3 DNA sequence: TGTGCCAGCACCTCTAACCAGGGGAATCAGCCCCAGCATTTT. Encoded protein: CASTSNQGNQPQHF.

The V and J genes are TRBV4-1 and TRBJ1-4; D call uncertain. V lost 3 bases to trimming and J lost 4 bases, with 9 bases between them. Germline V CDR1 and CDR2: MGHRA, YSYEKL. There are 14 residues in the CDR3. The CDR3 DNA is TGCGCCAGCAGCCACCAGAGAATTAATGAAAAACTGTTTTTT. Its protein is CASSHQRINEKLFF.

V is TRBV11-3 and J is TRBJ2-7, with 7 bases that match TRBD1. This CDR3 comprises 13 residues. After removal of 1 base from V and 4 bases from J, the junction contained 1 base not matched to a gene. From germline, CDR1 is SGHNT and CDR2 YENEEA. The CDR3 sequence: CASSLGRGYEQYF. The CDR3 nucleotides read TGTGCCAGCAGCTTAGGCAGGGGGTACGAGCAGTACTTC.